The 32 T cell receptor beta chains below come from one sample, sequenced in a study of CD8+CD57+ T cells in acquired aplastic anemia. CDR3 and TCR beta VDJ profiling relied on genomic DNA as the template. A single record per CDR3 protein comes from TCRdb applying MiXCR to the reads. This table holds roughly 190,000 distinct CDR3 sequences, around 50% found once. Sequencing input: sorted CD4+, CD8+, or CD8+CD57+ T cells (not recorded which) from PBMCs. These receptors originate from a human donor in good health, serving as a control.

A word on this clonotype: This may come from a read error, since a much larger clone is one base off. The chain has TRBV20-1 and TRBJ2-3; TRBD1 agrees at 8 bases. V shed 0 bases, J shed 4 bases, and the junction held 3 bases outside the gene matches. This CDR3 region has 14 residues. In germline, CDR1 is DFQATT, CDR2 SNEGSKA (reference sequence). CDR3 nucleotide sequence: TGCAGTGCTAGAGAACAGGGGGACGCAGATACGCAGTATTTT. This gives the protein CSAREQGDADTQYF.

This clonotype was detected many times. The chain recombines TRBV27 with TRBJ2-7; 7 nucleotides agree with TRBD1. The CDR3 is made up of 13 amino acids. The V segment lost 5 bases and the J segment 7 bases; nucleotides outside the gene matches: 8. The germline CDR1 and CDR2 sequences are MNHEY and SMNVEV (reference sequence). For the CDR3, the DNA is TGTGCCAGCAGTAACGACAGGGTTGAAGAGCAGTACTTC. Translation: CASSNDRVEEQYF.

In this sample, this clonotype turned up many times. The gene calls are TRBV10-3 and TRBJ2-2; 10 bases line up with TRBD2. Germline CDR1 reads ENHRY; CDR2 reads SYGVKD. The CDR3 totals 15 residues. V was pared by 5 bases and J by 6 bases, with 6 bases of the junction left unmatched. CDR3 amino acids: CAISSPLAGAGELFF. DNA of the CDR3: TGTGCCATCAGTTCTCCCCTAGCGGGGGCCGGGGAGCTGTTTTTT.

The chain is built from TRBV7-2 and TRBJ1-2; possibly TRBD1 for D (5 bases). Trimming stripped 5 bases from V and 8 bases from J, with 15 bases between. Germline CDR1 SGHTA, CDR2 FQGNSA. The CDR3 is 13 amino acids. The DNA for the CDR3 is TGTGCCAGCAGCCTTCTCAGCCAGGGAGGCTACACCTTC. Its translation: CASSLLSQGGYTF.

A word on this clonotype: Since no conserved phenylalanine or tryptophan closes the CDR3, a read error is the likely cause. The genes are TRBV7-9 and TRBJ2-7; D perhaps matches TRBD1 (5 bases). V was clipped by 8 bases and J by 5 bases, with 13 bases between them. CDR3 length equals 12 residues. Germline loops: CDR1 SEHNR, CDR2 FQNEAQ (reference sequence). This chain's CDR3 is CASGQGTHEQYL. The CDR3 DNA is TGTGCCAGCGGTCAGGGAACCCACGAGCAGTACCTC.

The chain links TRBV9 to TRBJ2-3; D not resolved. Germline lookup yields CDR1 SGDLS and CDR2 YYNGEE. V was shortened by 3 bases and J by 0 bases, with 14 bases between the two germline ends. This CDR3 spans 16 amino acids. CDR3 loop: CASSEESGGSTDTQYF. The CDR3 DNA is TGTGCCAGCAGCGAGGAGTCAGGCGGTAGCACAGATACGCAGTATTTT.

This clonotype appeared many times. The chain uses TRBV5-1 and TRBJ2-5; D not resolved. CDR1 and CDR2 (germline): SGHRS, YFSETQ. V lost 0 bases to trimming and J lost 4 bases, with 10 bases between them. This CDR3 contains 14 residues. CDR3 coding DNA: TGCGCCAGCAGCTTGGCCCCCGGGTCAGAGACCCAGTACTTC. It specifies CASSLAPGSETQYF.

V and J are TRBV10-3 and TRBJ1-2; 9 nucleotides line up with TRBD1. This CDR3 contains 14 residues. CDR1 and CDR2 (germline): ENHRY, SYGVKD. V shed 10 bases and J 3 bases; nucleotides not matched to a gene: 9. DNA for the CDR3: TGTGCCAACCCCCAGGGACAGGGCCACTATGGCTACACCTTC. It encodes CANPQGQGHYGYTF.

This clonotype appeared a few times. The chain employs TRBV18 and TRBJ1-1; D remains unclear. V lost 1 base and J lost 0, with 9 bases in between. Per the germline V gene, CDR1 is KGHSH and CDR2 is LQKENI. The CDR3 extends over 15 amino acids. CDR3 residues: CASSPLSGVNTEAFF. The CDR3 DNA is TGTGCCAGCTCACCACTTTCCGGAGTGAACACTGAAGCTTTCTTT.

This clonotype was seen at least ten times. The chain joins TRBV6-6 to TRBJ1-2; D unclear. V lost 5 bases and J 6 bases, leaving 16 bases between the germline ends. CDR1 is MNHNY and CDR2 is SVGAGI in the germline V gene (reference sequence). The CDR3 runs to 14 residues. CDR3 residues: CASSNGITSDGYTF. DNA for the CDR3: TGTGCCAGCAGTAACGGGATTACATCGGATGGCTACACCTTC.

This clonotype showed up just a few times. The CDR3 nucleotides are TGCAGTGGGGGCGGGGGGGACTCCTACGAGCAGTACTTC. It is translated as CSGGGGDSYEQYF. The rearrangement joins TRBV20-1 to TRBJ2-7, with 9 bases that match TRBD2. CDR1 is DFQATT, CDR2 SNEGSKA, per germline (reference sequence). The ends lost 7 bases at V and 0 bases at J; junction bases unmatched: 4. The CDR3 loop spans 13 amino acids.

The table lists this clonotype with many counts. This chain connects TRBV20-1 to TRBJ2-3; either TRBD1 or TRBD2 may fit D (5 bases each). V was trimmed by 4 bases and J by 0 bases, leaving 20 bases between them. Germline V gene sequence: CDR1 DFQATT, CDR2 SNEGSKA (reference sequence). The CDR3 is made up of 17 amino acids. The CDR3 protein is CSATKVWGSGSTDTQYF. CDR3 DNA sequence: TGCAGTGCTACAAAGGTTTGGGGGAGCGGAAGCACAGATACGCAGTATTTT.

The rearrangement links TRBV24-1 to TRBJ2-7, with D unclear. The CDR3 is made up of 13 amino acids. Germline V gene lookup returns CDR1 KGHDR and CDR2 SFDVKD. V shed 3 bases and J shed 5 bases, with 10 bases lying between them. The CDR3, as DNA: TGTGCCACCAGTGATGGACCGGACCACGAGCAGTACTTC. Its translation is CATSDGPDHEQYF.

In this sample, this clonotype turned up a few times. The chain links TRBV2 to TRBJ1-2; 9 nucleotides match TRBD1. Germline V gives CDR1 SNHLY, CDR2 FYNNEI. With V trimmed by 10 bases and J by 2 bases, 2 bases remained unmatched. This CDR3 is 12 amino acids long. In nucleotides, the CDR3 is TGTGCCACCGGGACAGGGAACTATGGCTACACCTTC. Translating gives CATGTGNYGYTF.

The J gene is TRBJ1-2, the V gene TRBV2, with TRBD1 matching 12 bases. Germline trimming cut 6 bases from V and 8 bases from J; bases unmatched to any gene: 4. The germline V gene has CDR1 SNHLY and CDR2 FYNNEI. The CDR3 covers 13 residues. The DNA for the CDR3 is TGTGCCAGCAGGGGACAGGGGGCTGACGGCTACACCTTC. It is translated as CASRGQGADGYTF.

This clonotype was seen repeatedly, ten times or more. The CDR3 here is CASSELRVPLYGYTF. DNA for the CDR3: TGTGCCAGCAGTGAACTCCGAGTCCCACTCTATGGCTACACCTTC. This chain connects TRBV2 to TRBJ1-2; D gene uncertain. This CDR3 is built from 15 residues. The germline V and J ends were trimmed by 2 bases and 4 bases, with 14 bases remaining between them. From germline, CDR1 is SNHLY and CDR2 FYNNEI. Together with reference TRBV2 and TRBJ1-2, the CDR3 gives the full variable domain: EPEVTQTPSHQVTQMGQEVILRCVPISNHLYFYWYRQILGQKVEFLVSFYNNEISEKSEIFDDQFSVERPDGSNFTLKIRSTKLEDSAMYFCASSELRVPLYGYTFGSGTRLTVV.

This clonotype was detected many times. This sequence joins TRBV15 and TRBJ2-7, with D possibly being TRBD1 (5 bases). Trimming left V 1 base short and J 2 bases short, with 9 bases between. The CDR3 is made up of 14 amino acids. CDR1 and CDR2 from the germline V gene are LNHNV and YYDKDF (reference sequence). CDR3 bases: TGTGCCACCAGCAGAGGGGGCGAAACCTACGAGCAGTACTTC. Protein sequence: CATSRGGETYEQYF.

To note about this clonotype: Just one base apart from a much larger clone, this may be a read error. This chain connects TRBV28 to TRBJ2-7; 10 bases align to TRBD1. V lost 3 bases, J lost 6 bases, and 8 bases stayed unmatched. CDR3 length: 15 residues. Germline V gene sequence: CDR1 MDHEN, CDR2 SYDVKM. The CDR3 sequence is CASSLASTGGCEQYF. The CDR3 DNA is TGTGCCAGCAGTTTGGCATCGACAGGGGGCTGCGAGCAGTACTTC.

The rearrangement links TRBV20-1 to TRBJ2-7; maybe TRBD2 (6 bases). The V and J ends lost 0 bases and 1 base respectively, with 16 bases between them. Per germline, CDR1 DFQATT and CDR2 SNEGSKA (reference sequence). The CDR3 covers 16 residues. The CDR3, as DNA: TGCAGTGCTAGAGATTCGGGACTTTCTACTTCCTACGAGCAGTACTTC. It translates to CSARDSGLSTSYEQYF.

This clonotype was counted ten times or more. This chain links TRBV6-1 with TRBJ2-7, with TRBD1 matching over 7 bases. The germline CDR1 and CDR2 sequences are MNHNS and SASEGT. The CDR3 is 16 amino acids. Germline trimming cut 4 bases from V and 2 bases from J; bases unmatched to any gene: 11. In nucleotides, the CDR3 is TGTGCCAGCAGTGCTAGGACAGGTCAGTCGACCTACGAGCAGTACTTC. This sequence encodes CASSARTGQSTYEQYF.

This clonotype occurred many times. The chain has TRBV4-1 and TRBJ2-1; a weak D match, TRBD2 (6 bases). Trimming cost V 0 bases and J 7 bases, with 7 bases left between them. The CDR3 totals 13 residues. The germline gives CDR1 MGHRA, CDR2 YSYEKL. CDR3 bases: TGCGCCAGCAGCCAAGAGGGGGGAAATGAGCAGTTCTTC. Its protein is CASSQEGGNEQFF.

This clonotype was found once. V gene TRBV7-2 combines with J gene TRBJ2-3; 9 bases align to TRBD1. Trimming removed 5 bases from V and 4 bases from J; junction bases left unmatched: 4. Germline-derived CDR1 and CDR2 are SGHTA and FQGNSA. The CDR3 runs 14 residues. The CDR3 region is CASSPQGAADTQYF. The CDR3 region has the DNA TGTGCCAGCAGCCCACAGGGGGCAGCAGATACGCAGTATTTT.

This clonotype was seen only a few times. This rearrangement joins TRBV3-1 to TRBJ1-3; D is unresolved. The CDR3 consists of 13 residues. Between the trimmed V and J ends, which lost 7 bases and 0 bases, there was a span of 7 bases. Germline CDR1 LGHDT, CDR2 YNNKEL (reference sequence). The CDR3 DNA follows: TGTGCCAGCACCGGGATCTCTGGAAACACCATATATTTT. Amino acids: CASTGISGNTIYF. Based on the CDR3 plus reference TRBV3-1 and TRBJ1-3, the full variable domain is DTAVSQTPKYLVTQMGNDKSIKCEQNLGHDTMYWYKQDSKKFLKIMFSYNNKELIINETVPNRFSPKSPDKAHLNLHINSLELGDSAVYFCASTGISGNTIYFGEGSWLTVV.

The chain recombines TRBV20-1 with TRBJ2-3, with TRBD2 matching over 7 bases. The CDR3 loop spans 15 amino acids. Unmatched junction bases numbered 7, after V lost 0 bases and J lost 4 bases. Per the germline V gene, CDR1 is DFQATT and CDR2 is SNEGSKA (reference sequence). The CDR3 nucleotides read TGCAGTGCTAGAGAAGCGGGGTTATTACCAGATACGCAGTATTTT. Translation: CSAREAGLLPDTQYF.

Of note for this clonotype: A much larger clone differs by one base, so this may be a read error. The chain has TRBV12-3 or TRBV12-4 and TRBJ2-3; D gene uncertain. The last part of the DNA fits TRBJ1-5 better; the J call may be wrong. This CDR3 contains 16 residues. CDR3 residues: CASSFRTSVRTDTQHF. The DNA of the CDR3 is TGTGCCAGCAGTTTCCGGACTAGCGTGCGCACAGATACGCAGCATTTT.

The gene calls are TRBV5-4 and TRBJ2-7, with 13 bases aligning to TRBD2. In germline, CDR1 is SGHNT, CDR2 YYREEE (reference sequence). The CDR3 runs 14 residues. The J segment lost 7 bases and the V segment lost 3 bases, leaving 4 bases of the junction unmatched. CDR3 sequence reads: CASSSSLAGGEQYF. CDR3 nucleotides: TGTGCCAGCAGCTCCTCACTAGCGGGGGGGGAGCAGTACTTC.

This sequence joins TRBV14 and TRBJ2-7; D remains ambiguous. Germline assignment: CDR1 SGHDN and CDR2 FVKESK. Trimming removed 2 bases at V and 0 bases at J, with 11 bases between. CDR3 length equals 15 residues. The CDR3 region is CASSQYKGNSYEQYF. In DNA form, the CDR3 reads TGTGCCAGCAGCCAATATAAGGGCAACTCCTACGAGCAGTACTTC.

Points on this clonotype: Just one base apart from a much larger clone, this may be a read error. The V and J genes are TRBV30 and TRBJ1-6; D remains unclear. V was trimmed by 0 bases and J by 9 bases, leaving 9 bases between them. This CDR3 is 13 amino acids long. Germline V CDR1 and CDR2: GTSNPN, SVGIG (reference sequence). The CDR3 DNA reads as TGTGCCTGGAGTGTAGATGGCAGTTCACCCCTCCACTTT. It yields the protein CAWSVDGSSPLHF.

The gene calls are TRBV30 and TRBJ1-1; D uncertain. V gave up 3 bases and J gave up 3 bases, with 11 bases separating them. This CDR3 comprises 13 residues. Germline V gives CDR1 GTSNPN, CDR2 SVGIG (reference sequence). CDR3 amino acids: CAWRGKGDTEAFF. As DNA, the CDR3 is TGTGCCTGGAGGGGCAAGGGAGACACTGAAGCTTTCTTT.

The chain joins TRBV10-1 to TRBJ2-3, with 15 bases lining up with TRBD2. The CDR3 runs to 17 residues. Germline lookup yields CDR1 WNHNN and CDR2 SYGVQD (reference sequence). V dropped 6 bases and J dropped 6; count of bases not matched to a gene: 10. The CDR3 DNA is TGCGCCAGCAGGGGACTAGCGGGAGGTGCTGTCGGGGATACGCAGTATTTT. This encodes CASRGLAGGAVGDTQYF.

This clonotype was recorded many times. The CDR3 loop reads CASSLGTTGNTEAFF. CDR3 bases: TGTGCCAGCAGCCTCGGGACGACAGGGAACACTGAAGCTTTCTTT. The chain combines TRBV28 with TRBJ1-1; D may be TRBD1 (6 bases). Per the germline V gene, CDR1 is MDHEN and CDR2 is SYDVKM. With 6 bases removed from V and 1 base from J, the gap between germline ends came to 15 bases. The CDR3 contains 15 residues.

The CDR3 spells CASSPGTYNEQFF. CDR3 nucleotide sequence: TGTGCCAGCAGTCCAGGAACCTACAATGAGCAGTTCTTC. This rearrangement joins TRBV6-6 to TRBJ2-1; no definite D call. V was cut by 5 bases and J by 2 bases, with 7 bases left in between. CDR1 MNHNY and CDR2 SVGAGI come from the germline V gene (reference sequence). The CDR3 extends over 13 amino acids.